Listed below are T cell receptor beta chains from one sample, sequenced in a study of Graves' ophthalmopathy and Graves' hyperthyroidism. From the multiplex PCR reads, TCRdb called clonotypes with MiXCR, one entry per CDR3 protein. There are about 740,000 distinct CDR3 sequences in the sample; 40% occur only once, and 44% lies in the top ten. Sequences were obtained from peripheral blood. These receptors were taken from an adult man with Graves' ophthalmopathy. Each CDR3 is given with its conserved first and last residue. Each record gives: J gene, clone size, CDR3 length, D gene, V gene, CDR3 protein, CDR3 DNA. The D gene is left open where the match is weak. Size values are once, few and many counts, or a class for expanded clones, and some rows have none.

TRBJ2-5,-,9,-,TRBV7-6,CALQETQYF,TGTGCCCTTCAAGAGACCCAGTACTTC
TRBJ2-7,-,13,-,TRBV29-1,CSAQSGRVHEQYF,TGCAGCGCTCAATCGGGCAGGGTCCACGAGCAGTACTTC
TRBJ2-3,-,16,TRBD2,TRBV9,CASSVTSGRHTDTQYF,TGTGCCAGCAGCGTTACTAGCGGGAGGCACACAGATACGCAGTATTTT
TRBJ2-7,few,10,TRBD1,TRBV2,CASIDPGQDF,TGTGCCAGCATCGACCCGGGACAGGACTTC
TRBJ1-1,-,14,-,TRBV7-9,CAGSLDQRGTEAFF,TGTGCCGGCAGCTTGGACCAGAGGGGGACTGAAGCTTTCTTT
TRBJ2-5,-,15,TRBD2,TRBV5-6,CANSLYGGSRETQYF,TGTGCCAACAGCTTGTACGGCGGGAGTAGGGAGACCCAGTACTTC
TRBJ2-2,-,14,-,TRBV25-1,CASSYSSGTGELFF,TGTGCCAGCAGTTACTCGTCCGGGACCGGGGAGCTGTTTTTT
TRBJ1-6,-,13,-,TRBV25-1,CASTVTVNSPLHF,TGTGCCAGCACCGTGACAGTTAATTCACCCCTCCACTTT
TRBJ1-2,-,13,-,TRBV5-1,CASSLGPSGGYTF,TGCGCCAGCAGCTTGGGACCATCGGGCGGCTACACCTTC
TRBJ1-2,-,14,TRBD1,TRBV6-6,CASGDREANYGYTF,TGTGCCAGCGGGGACAGGGAAGCTAACTATGGCTACACCTTC
TRBJ1-5,many,14,-,TRBV7-9,CASGGGEGNQPQHF,TGTGCCAGCGGAGGAGGAGAAGGCAATCAGCCCCAGCATTTT
TRBJ1-1,few,15,-,TRBV6-1,CASSAGSRLSTEAFF,TGTGCCAGCAGCGCAGGGTCGAGGTTGTCCACTGAAGCTTTCTTT
TRBJ1-5,many,16,-,TRBV15,CATSRRGMGVNQPQHF,TGTGCCACCAGCAGACGGGGTATGGGGGTTAATCAGCCCCAGCATTTT
TRBJ2-7,once,15,-,TRBV11-1,CASSFRRDSLNEQYF,TGTGCCAGCAGCTTTAGGCGGGACAGTCTAAACGAGCAGTACTTC
TRBJ1-5,many,14,TRBD1,TRBV19,CASSIRTGNQPQHF,TGTGCCAGTAGTATTCGGACAGGGAATCAGCCCCAGCATTTT
TRBJ1-6,many,12,-,TRBV7-9,CASSSDNSPLHF,TGTGCCAGCAGCTCGGATAATTCACCCCTCCACTTT
TRBJ2-2,few,13,TRBD1,TRBV19,CASSGQGSGELFF,TGTGCCAGTAGTGGACAGGGCTCCGGGGAGCTGTTTTTT
TRBJ1-1,many,14,TRBD1,TRBV15,CATSRDGQASEAFF,TGTGCCACCAGCAGAGATGGACAGGCGTCAGAAGCTTTCTTT
TRBJ1-2,many,16,-,TRBV2,CASSPPHGRNFYGYTF,TGTGCCAGCAGTCCACCCCATGGACGGAACTTCTATGGCTACACCTTC
TRBJ1-1,-,13,-,TRBV7-3,CASSPFGEAEAFF,TGTGCCAGCAGCCCGTTCGGGGAGGCTGAAGCTTTCTTT
TRBJ1-1,-,14,-,TRBV28,CASSYSWGNTEAFF,TGTGCCAGCAGTTACTCATGGGGAAACACTGAAGCTTTCTTT
TRBJ1-1,many,13,-,TRBV7-2,CASSLEGSGSAFF,TGTGCCAGCAGCTTGGAGGGAAGTGGTTCTGCTTTCTTT
TRBJ2-5,many,15,TRBD1,TRBV29-1,CSVEYLRDRGRTQYF,TGCAGCGTTGAGTATTTGCGGGACAGGGGAAGGACCCAGTACTTC
TRBJ2-5,-,16,TRBD1,TRBV20-1,CSARVGTGTGKETQYF,TGCAGTGCTAGAGTAGGGACAGGGACGGGGAAAGAGACCCAGTACTTC
TRBJ2-7,-,14,TRBD2,TRBV5-6,CAWRTSGSSYEQYF,TGTGCCTGGCGGACTAGCGGGAGTTCCTACGAGCAGTACTTC
TRBJ2-5,-,14,TRBD2,TRBV10-3,CAISLSSGRTTQYF,TGTGCCATCAGCCTATCTAGCGGGAGGACGACCCAGTACTTC
TRBJ1-2,many,14,-,TRBV5-5,CASSLERGDYGYTF,TGTGCCAGCAGCTTGGAACGGGGGGACTATGGCTACACCTTC
TRBJ1-6,many,14,-,TRBV6-5,CASSYSGVGSPLHF,TGTGCCAGCAGTTACAGCGGGGTTGGCTCACCCCTCCACTTT
TRBJ2-7,many,13,-,TRBV29-1,CSVESQGSYEQYF,TGCAGCGTTGAATCCCAGGGTTCCTACGAGCAGTACTTC
TRBJ1-6,-,14,-,TRBV19,CATRTPTYNSPLHF,TGTGCCACCCGTACACCGACCTATAATTCACCCCTCCACTTT
TRBJ2-7,-,16,-,TRBV7-9,CASSLGPSPGEDEQYF,TGTGCCAGCAGCTTAGGGCCCTCACCGGGGGAGGACGAGCAGTACTTC
TRBJ1-2,-,14,-,TRBV10-3,CAIRGSGGGYGYTF,TGTGCCATCCGAGGTTCCGGAGGTGGCTATGGCTACACCTTC
TRBJ2-6,-,15,-,TRBV11-2,CASISWAHGANILTF,TGTGCCAGCATCTCCTGGGCGCATGGGGCCAACATCCTGACTTTC
TRBJ1-6,-,13,-,TRBV10-3,CASSEEENSPLHF,TGTGCCAGCAGTGAAGAGGAAAATTCACCCCTCCACTTT
TRBJ1-2,few,15,-,TRBV6-6,CASSYITEPNYGYTF,TGTGCCAGCAGTTACATCACAGAGCCTAACTATGGCTACACCTTC
TRBJ1-5,-,13,-,TRBV20-1,CSARGGSQETQHF,TGCAGTGCTAGAGGTGGTAGCCAAGAGACCCAGCATTTT
TRBJ1-1,many,14,-,TRBV6-6,CASSYPGANTEAFF,TGTGCCAGCAGTTACCCTGGGGCGAACACTGAAGCTTTCTTT
TRBJ1-1,-,15,-,TRBV2,CASSLGYGKSTEAFF,TGTGCCAGCAGCTTGGGGTACGGGAAGAGCACTGAAGCTTTCTTT
TRBJ1-3,-,17,TRBD1,TRBV19,CASSLRTGKDSGNTIYF,TGTGCCAGTAGTCTCAGGACAGGGAAGGACTCTGGAAACACCATATATTTT
TRBJ2-6,-,16,-,TRBV7-9,CASSPYGQTGANVLTF,TGTGCCAGCAGCCCCTACGGACAAACTGGGGCCAACGTCCTGACTTTC
TRBJ1-1,many,14,-,TRBV15,CATSRDQGRTEAFF,TGTGCCACCAGCAGAGACCAGGGCCGGACTGAAGCTTTCTTT
TRBJ1-2,many,16,-,TRBV19,CASSIEWAPRGYGYTF,TGTGCCAGTAGTATCGAGTGGGCCCCCCGGGGCTATGGCTACACCTTC
TRBJ2-7,-,12,-,TRBV29-1,CSSPPSSYEQYF,TGCAGCTCACCCCCGAGCTCCTACGAGCAGTACTTC
TRBJ2-2,-,15,-,TRBV7-9,CASSPPGIVVGELFF,TGTGCCAGCAGCCCCCCGGGGATTGTTGTCGGGGAGCTGTTTTTT
TRBJ2-5,few,13,-,TRBV14,CASSQWTGETQYF,TGTGCCAGCAGCCAATGGACGGGCGAGACCCAGTACTTC
TRBJ2-5,few,14,-,TRBV7-9,CASSHTGTQETQYF,TGTGCCAGCAGCCACACCGGGACTCAAGAGACCCAGTACTTC
TRBJ2-7,-,13,-,TRBV20-1,CSASAQGTYEQYF,TGCAGTGCTAGTGCCCAGGGGACCTACGAGCAGTACTTC
TRBJ2-2,-,18,-,TRBV25-1,CASSQDWSAALWTGELFF,TGTGCCAGCAGCCAAGACTGGTCGGCTGCCCTTTGGACCGGGGAGCTGTTTTTT
TRBJ2-5,-,15,-,TRBV2,CASSRGGLEGETQYF,TGTGCCAGCAGCCGCGGGGGCCTGGAAGGGGAGACCCAGTACTTC
TRBJ1-2,many,12,-,TRBV29-1,CSVGTNRDGYTF,TGCAGCGTTGGGACGAATCGGGATGGCTACACCTTC
TRBJ1-1,-,15,-,TRBV15,CATSTGGQGPREAFF,TGTGCCACCAGCACTGGAGGTCAGGGGCCTCGTGAAGCTTTCTTT
TRBJ2-5,few,15,TRBD1,TRBV7-9,CASSSPDRYTETQYF,TGTGCCAGCAGTTCGCCGGACAGGTATACGGAGACCCAGTACTTC
TRBJ1-2,-,15,TRBD1,TRBV2,CASTLTGVTNYGYTF,TGTGCCAGCACCCTGACAGGGGTGACCAACTATGGCTACACCTTC